These T cell receptor beta chains were read from a single sample in a study of control samples from healthy donors and cancer patients. Profiling relied on immunoSEQ multiplex PCR, and the TCRdb table lists in-frame clones only, not all of them. In the table there are roughly 100,000 clones, about 90% of which are singletons. Material for sequencing was blood. These receptors came from a woman between 18 and 29 years old in good health. Each CDR3 is given with its conserved first and last residue. The D gene is left open where the match is weak. Size is stated for part of the rows, as once, few or many counts, or as a class when the clone is expanded.

j_gene: TRBJ1-5
abundance: -
v_gene: TRBV28
d_gene: -
CDR3aa: CASSLQDDSNQPQHF
CDR3nt: TGTGCCAGCAGTTTACAGGACGATAGCAATCAGCCCCAGCATTTT

j_gene: TRBJ2-5
abundance: -
v_gene: TRBV3-1/TRBV3-2
d_gene: TRBD2
CDR3aa: CASSQGREPRETQYF
CDR3nt: TGTGCCAGCAGCCAAGGGCGGGAGCCTCGGGAGACCCAGTACTTC

j_gene: TRBJ2-7
abundance: -
v_gene: TRBV2
d_gene: -
CDR3aa: CASSPSGDGAYEQYF
CDR3nt: TGTGCCAGCAGTCCGTCTGGGGACGGTGCCTACGAGCAGTACTTC

j_gene: TRBJ1-5
abundance: -
v_gene: TRBV24-1
d_gene: TRBD1
CDR3aa: CATRTGNQPQHF
CDR3nt: TGTGCCACCAGGACAGGGAATCAGCCCCAGCATTTT

j_gene: TRBJ1-4
abundance: -
v_gene: TRBV19
d_gene: -
CDR3aa: CASTHDAGHKKLFF
CDR3nt: TGTGCCAGCACCCACGATGCAGGGCACAAAAAACTGTTTTTT

j_gene: TRBJ1-2
abundance: -
v_gene: TRBV6-5
d_gene: TRBD1
CDR3aa: CASSYDRVYGYTF
CDR3nt: TGTGCCAGCAGTTACGACAGGGTCTATGGCTACACCTTC

j_gene: TRBJ2-2
abundance: -
v_gene: TRBV29-1
d_gene: -
CDR3aa: CSVKKGTGELFF
CDR3nt: TGCAGCGTTAAAAAGGGCACCGGGGAGCTGTTTTTT

j_gene: TRBJ1-6
abundance: -
v_gene: TRBV5-8
d_gene: TRBD1
CDR3aa: CASSFGTGNSPLHF
CDR3nt: TGTGCCAGCAGCTTCGGGACAGGGAATTCACCCCTCCACTTT

j_gene: TRBJ2-5
abundance: -
v_gene: TRBV11-2
d_gene: -
CDR3aa: CASTRGETQYF
CDR3nt: TGTGCCAGCACCCGGGGGGAGACCCAGTACTTC

j_gene: TRBJ1-3
abundance: few
v_gene: TRBV2
d_gene: -
CDR3aa: CASSVGLSSGNTIYF
CDR3nt: TGTGCCAGCAGTGTGGGCTTAAGCTCTGGAAACACCATATATTTT

j_gene: TRBJ1-5
abundance: -
v_gene: TRBV6-5
d_gene: TRBD1
CDR3aa: CASSKQGASNQPQHF
CDR3nt: TGTGCCAGCAGCAAACAGGGGGCGAGCAATCAGCCCCAGCATTTT

j_gene: TRBJ2-7
abundance: once
v_gene: TRBV27
d_gene: TRBD1
CDR3aa: CASSLSIGDRVWYEQYF
CDR3nt: TGTGCCAGCAGTTTATCGATAGGGGACAGGGTTTGGTACGAGCAGTACTTC

j_gene: TRBJ1-2
abundance: -
v_gene: TRBV10-3
d_gene: TRBD1
CDR3aa: CAISELDRAPYYGYTF
CDR3nt: TGTGCCATCAGTGAGTTAGACAGGGCTCCTTACTATGGCTACACCTTC

j_gene: TRBJ2-7
abundance: -
v_gene: TRBV11-2
d_gene: TRBD1
CDR3aa: CASSLSGTGQVPYEQYF
CDR3nt: TGTGCCAGCAGCTTATCGGGGACAGGGCAAGTTCCCTACGAGCAGTACTTC

j_gene: TRBJ2-5
abundance: -
v_gene: TRBV5-6
d_gene: TRBD1
CDR3aa: CASSLGGQGQETQYF
CDR3nt: TGTGCCAGCAGCTTGGGGGGACAGGGCCAAGAGACCCAGTACTTC

j_gene: TRBJ2-1
abundance: -
v_gene: TRBV24-1
d_gene: -
CDR3aa: CATSDLGAANEQFF
CDR3nt: TGTGCCACCAGTGATTTGGGCGCCGCCAATGAGCAGTTCTTC